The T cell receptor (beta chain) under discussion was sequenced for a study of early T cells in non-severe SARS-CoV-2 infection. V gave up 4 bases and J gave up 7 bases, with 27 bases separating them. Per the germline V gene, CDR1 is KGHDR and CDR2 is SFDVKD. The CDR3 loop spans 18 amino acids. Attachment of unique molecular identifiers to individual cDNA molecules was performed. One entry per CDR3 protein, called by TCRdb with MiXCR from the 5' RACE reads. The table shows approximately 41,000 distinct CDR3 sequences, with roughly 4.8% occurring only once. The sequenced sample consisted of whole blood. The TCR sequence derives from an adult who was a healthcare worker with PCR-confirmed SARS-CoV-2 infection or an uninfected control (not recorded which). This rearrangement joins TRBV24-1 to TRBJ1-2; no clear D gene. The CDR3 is CATSDPSLAERSFRGYTF. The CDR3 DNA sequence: TGTGCCACCAGTGACCCCTCCTTGGCGGAGAGAAGTTTTCGTGGCTACACCTTC.